This TCR beta chain came from a study of T-cell memory formation after mild COVID-19. Study-level points and caveats: Chiefly within CM and EM were the contracting CD4+ clones; CD8+ ones were within EMRA.

The CDR3 covers 15 residues. Per germline, CDR1 SGHRS and CDR2 YFSETQ. With 1 base clipped from V and 5 bases from J, the junction kept 5 bases outside the gene matches. cDNA libraries for TCR alpha and TCR beta, carrying sample barcodes and UMIs, came from 5'RACE with constant-segment primers. From the 5' RACE reads, TCRdb called clonotypes with MiXCR, one entry per CDR3 protein. Found here are roughly 450,000 distinct CDR3 sequences, about 20% of them singletons; the top ten hold 20% to 25%. Worth noting for this clonotype: Its cognate antigen is unknown.

The chain has TRBV5-1 and TRBJ1-5; 8 bases are a match to TRBD1. The receptor was derived from a man between 18 and 29 years old who had mild COVID-19 (a few samples of this study predate the infection). Cell type and time point are not known. Sequencing used PBMCs or a T cell subset sorted from them (not recorded which). CDR3 DNA: TGCGCCAGCAGCTTGACCGGACAGGGAGATCAGCCCCAGCATTTT. It yields the protein CASSLTGQGDQPQHF.